These 21 T cell receptor beta chains originate from one sample sequenced in a study of beta chain features in type 1 diabetes. Regarding the study as a whole: Among patients with Type 1 diabetes, TCRB CDR3s were moderately but significantly shorter in every one of the four CD4+ subsets.

No antigen has been identified for these receptors. Since all of the isolated RNA was reverse transcribed, expressed TCRB transcripts were what got sequenced. Measured with immunoSEQ multiplex PCR; TCRdb has only the in-frame clones, and not every one. Of around 690,000 clones in the sample, 9.5% to 15% were seen once. The sequenced sample was naive CD4+ T cells from blood. The receptors were sampled from a man aged 25-40 years with type 1 diabetes.

This sequence joins TRBV5-1 and TRBJ1-1; TRBD1 might be the D (5 bases). CDR3 length equals 15 residues. V lost 2 bases to trimming and J lost 6 bases, with 17 bases between them. The germline gives CDR1 SGHRS, CDR2 YFSETQ. The CDR3 DNA sequence: TGCGCCAGCAGCTTACATGACAGCTTAACACCTGAAGCTTTCTTT. It specifies CASSLHDSLTPEAFF.

This clone was picked up many times. The chain has TRBV28 and TRBJ2-7, with TRBD2 matching 7 bases. The CDR3 is 12 amino acids. The V gene end was trimmed by 6 bases and the J gene end by 6 bases; junction bases not matched to a gene: 5. The germline CDR1 and CDR2 sequences are MDHEN and SYDVKM. The CDR3 DNA reads TGTGCCAGCAGCCCCGTAGCGGGCGAGCAGTACTTC. Translated: CASSPVAGEQYF.

This clone has just a few counts. V usage is TRBV29-1 and J usage is TRBJ1-5; 7 bases fit TRBD1. Trimming took 6 bases from V and 2 from J; bases not matched to a gene: 7. This CDR3 has 14 residues. Germline V gives CDR1 SQVTM, CDR2 ANQGSEA. CDR3: CSVGWGTGNQPQHF. The CDR3 DNA follows: TGCAGCGTCGGTTGGGGGACAGGCAATCAGCCCCAGCATTTT.

This chain uses TRBV9 with TRBJ2-1; D is undetermined. Trimming cost V 0 bases and J 5 bases, with 9 bases left between them. In germline, CDR1 is SGDLS, CDR2 YYNGEE. The CDR3 has 14 amino acids. In DNA form, the CDR3 reads TGTGCCAGCAGCGTAGTTGCCCAGAACAATGAGCAGTTCTTC. Translating gives CASSVVAQNNEQFF.

The V and J genes are TRBV6-5 and TRBJ2-1; D is possibly TRBD2 (6 bases). The germline CDR1 and CDR2 sequences are MNHEY and SVGAGI. This CDR3 is 15 amino acids long. Trimming took off 5 bases at V and 0 bases at J, with 11 bases between the two ends. Written as DNA, the CDR3 is TGTGCCAGCAGTCGACCGGGACTCTCCTACAATGAGCAGTTCTTC. Its protein is CASSRPGLSYNEQFF.

This clone was counted between two and nine times. The V and J genes are TRBV5-1 and TRBJ1-4; the D is unclear. The V end lost 5 bases, the J end lost 3 bases, and 8 bases lay between the germline ends. Germline V gene data show CDR1 as SGHRS and CDR2 as YFSETQ. This CDR3 comprises 13 residues. The CDR3 spells CASRASANEKLFF. The CDR3 coding sequence is TGCGCCAGCAGAGCGAGCGCTAATGAAAAACTGTTTTTT.

V gene TRBV25-1 combines with J gene TRBJ1-4; the match to TRBD1 covers 7 bases. Germline lookup yields CDR1 MGHDK and CDR2 SYGVNS. Trimming took 7 bases from V and 11 from J; bases not matched to a gene: 7. This CDR3 is 12 amino acids long. The CDR3 here is CASTRQGGKLFF. CDR3 nucleotides: TGTGCCAGCACTCGACAGGGAGGGAAACTGTTTTTT.

This clone was seen more than once but under ten times. The chain employs TRBV18 and TRBJ2-7, with D uncertain. Between the trimmed V and J ends, which lost 3 bases and 5 bases, there was a span of 11 bases. Germline loops: CDR1 KGHSH, CDR2 LQKENI. The CDR3 runs 13 residues. The DNA of the CDR3 is TGTGCCAGCTCACCCGACACTTCCCACGAGCAGTACTTC. This sequence encodes CASSPDTSHEQYF.

The CDR3 spells CASSADRVRSYEQYF. Written as DNA, the CDR3 is TGTGCCAGCAGCGCCGACAGGGTCAGATCCTACGAGCAGTACTTC. The chain has TRBV11-2 and TRBJ2-7, with TRBD1 matching over 7 bases. The germline V gene encodes CDR1 SGHAT and CDR2 FQNNGV. The J segment lost 1 base and the V segment lost 5 bases, leaving 8 bases of the junction unmatched. The CDR3 loop spans 15 amino acids.

This clone has more than one count but fewer than ten. This chain uses TRBV14 with TRBJ1-2, with D tentatively TRBD1 (5 bases). This CDR3 is 16 amino acids long. CDR1 and CDR2 from the germline V gene are SGHDN and FVKESK. Trimming removed 0 bases from V and 1 base from J, with 12 bases in between. The DNA for the CDR3 is TGTGCCAGCAGCCAAGATGGGGGACGAGGTAACTATGGCTACACCTTC. This sequence encodes CASSQDGGRGNYGYTF.

This clone has only a few counts. J is TRBJ1-5 and V is TRBV9; D unresolved. Germline CDR1 SGDLS, CDR2 YYNGEE. This CDR3 comprises 15 residues. V was pared by 10 bases and J by 2 bases, with 19 bases between. The CDR3 is CARRALGRGNQPQHF. CDR3 nucleotide sequence: TGTGCCCGCCGAGCGTTGGGGAGAGGCAATCAGCCCCAGCATTTT.

This clone occurred a few times. The chain's CDR3 is CASSLVQGVNTEAFF. In DNA form, the CDR3 reads TGCGCCAGCAGCTTGGTACAGGGGGTGAACACTGAAGCTTTCTTT. J is TRBJ1-1 and V is TRBV5-1, with TRBD1 matching 8 bases. Germline V CDR1 and CDR2: SGHRS, YFSETQ. This CDR3 has 15 amino acids. The trim removed 0 bases at V and 0 bases at J, leaving 1 base unmatched.

This clone came up a few times. The gene calls are TRBV19 and TRBJ1-3; D not certain. The germline V and J ends were trimmed by 11 bases and 4 bases, with 15 bases remaining between them. CDR3 length: 13 amino acids. Germline V gene sequence: CDR1 LNHDA, CDR2 SQIVND (reference sequence). Here the CDR3 reads CASRRGTGNTIYF. For the CDR3, the DNA is TGTGCCTCTCGCCGGGGAACCGGAAACACCATATATTTT. The full variable domain, completed using reference TRBV19 and TRBJ1-3, is DGGITQSPKYLFRKEGQNVTLSCEQNLNHDAMYWYRQDPGQGLRLIYYSQIVNDFQKGDIAEGYSVSREKKESFPLTVTSAQKNPTAFYLCASRRGTGNTIYFGEGSWLTVV.

The CDR3 region has the DNA TGTGCCAGCAGTTCCCCGGGGGGGATCACTGAAGCTTTCTTT. Protein product: CASSSPGGITEAFF. V gene TRBV25-1 combines with J gene TRBJ1-1, with a tentative D call TRBD1 (5 bases). CDR1 and CDR2 (germline): MGHDK, SYGVNS. The V end was cut by 5 bases, the J end by 4 bases, with 14 bases between. CDR3 length: 14 residues. The full variable domain, completed using reference TRBV25-1 and TRBJ1-1, is EADIYQTPRYLVIGTGKKITLECSQTMGHDKMYWYQQDPGMELHLIHYSYGVNSTEKGDLSSESTVSRIRTEHFPLTLESARPSHTSQYLCASSSPGGITEAFFGQGTRLTVV.

The rearrangement uses TRBV19 and TRBJ2-3, with 7 bases identical to TRBD2. V shed 5 bases, J shed 3 bases, and the junction held 2 bases outside the gene matches. The CDR3 is 13 amino acids. Germline CDR1 LNHDA, CDR2 SQIVND (reference sequence). The CDR3 sequence: CASSLRGTDTQYF. CDR3 nucleotide sequence: TGTGCCAGTAGTTTGCGGGGGACAGATACGCAGTATTTT.

The CDR3 protein is CASHPGTGANYGYTF. CDR3 nucleotide sequence: TGTGCCTCCCACCCCGGGACAGGGGCGAACTATGGCTACACCTTC. V is TRBV30 and J is TRBJ1-2, with TRBD1 matching over 10 bases. The V gene's germline CDR1 is GTSNPN and CDR2 SVGIG (reference sequence). The CDR3 covers 15 residues. Trimming cost V 7 bases and J 2 bases; bases outside gene matches: 10.

The J gene is TRBJ1-6, the V gene TRBV6-5; D call uncertain. Trimming removed 3 bases at V and 8 bases at J, with 5 bases between. CDR1 MNHEY and CDR2 SVGAGI come from the germline V gene. CDR3 length: 12 residues. The CDR3, as DNA: TGTGCCAGCAGTTATTTGGATTCACCCCTCCACTTT. It is translated as CASSYLDSPLHF.

This chain links TRBV4-3 with TRBJ2-2; TRBD2 aligns across 10 bases. CDR1 and CDR2 from the germline V gene are LGHNA and YSLEER. With 2 bases clipped from V and 0 bases from J, the junction kept 9 bases outside the gene matches. The CDR3 is 19 residues long. DNA of the CDR3: TGCGCCAGCAGCCAACTAAGAACTAGCGGGGAGCCGAACACCGGGGAGCTGTTTTTT. It translates to CASSQLRTSGEPNTGELFF.

The chain recombines TRBV5-8 with TRBJ1-2; D possibly corresponds to TRBD1 (5 bases). CDR1 is SGHTS, CDR2 YDEGEE, per germline. V was cut by 0 bases and J by 4 bases, with 10 bases left in between. This CDR3 region has 14 residues. CDR3 bases: TGTGCCAGCAGCTTGGGACAGCAAACCTATGGCTACACCTTC. Its translation: CASSLGQQTYGYTF. Based on the CDR3 plus reference TRBV5-8 and TRBJ1-2, the full variable domain is EAGVTQSPTHLIKTRGQQATLRCSPISGHTSVYWYQQALGLGLQFLLWYDEGEERNRGNFPPRFSGRQFPNYSSELNVNALELEDSALYLCASSLGQQTYGYTFGSGTRLTVV.

The chain employs TRBV7-2 and TRBJ2-5; tentatively, D is TRBD2 (5 bases). Trimming took off 1 base at V and 4 bases at J, with 10 bases between the two ends. The CDR3 loop spans 14 amino acids. Looked up from germline, CDR1 is SGHTA and CDR2 is FQGNSA. Written as DNA, the CDR3 is TGTGCCAGCAGCTTAGATTGGAGCGGAGAGACCCAGTACTTC. This sequence encodes CASSLDWSGETQYF.

The chain joins TRBV9 to TRBJ1-3; D is undetermined. The germline gives CDR1 SGDLS, CDR2 YYNGEE. V was cut by 0 bases and J by 5 bases, with 21 bases left in between. This CDR3 has 18 amino acids. CDR3: CASSVALSEFSRRNTIYF. The DNA for the CDR3 is TGTGCCAGCAGCGTAGCCCTATCCGAGTTCAGTCGGAGAAACACCATATATTTT. The variable domain in full, completed from reference TRBV9 and TRBJ1-3, reads DSGVTQTPKHLITATGQRVTLRCSPRSGDLSVYWYQQSLDQGLQFLIQYYNGEERAKGNILERFSAQQFPDLHSELNLSSLELGDSALYFCASSVALSEFSRRNTIYFGEGSWLTVV.